The clone carrying this T cell receptor (beta chain) has only one observation. This entry is derived from a study of shared clonotypes between healthy human individuals. Germline lookup yields CDR1 SGDLS and CDR2 YYNGEE. The CDR3 runs 14 residues. J gave up 9 bases and V 4 bases, and 7 bases lay outside the gene matches. Measured with immunoSEQ multiplex PCR; TCRdb has only the in-frame clones, and not every one. This sample has about 590,000 clones, with about 95% found just once. Naive-designated CD8 cells lacked CD45RO, were positively enriched for CCR7, and omitted terminally differentiated effector memory CD45RA+ cells.

This TCR was sampled from a woman under 40 in good health. J is TRBJ2-1 and V is TRBV9; 10 bases line up with TRBD2. The source material was naive CD8+ T cells sorted from blood. CDR3 region: CASSLSGRATEQFF. Here the CDR3 DNA reads TGTGCCAGCAGCTTAAGCGGGAGGGCGACTGAGCAGTTCTTC.